This T cell receptor (beta chain) came from a study of cytomegalovirus exposure and HLA in healthy donors. Overall study results and limits: A link between a missense DCLRE1C variant and TCR beta V- and J-gene trimming emerged from a later analysis. It is likely that the observed cluster of highly shared sequence variants was a sequencing artifact. Later analysis suggested most CMV-associated TCR beta chains were HLA-restricted. Some TCR beta chains (roughly 160 of them) were listed as cytomegalovirus-associated.

On this clone: Antigen unknown.

The PCR contained 60 Vbeta and 13 Jbeta primers. The data were produced by immunoSEQ multiplex PCR, yet TCRdb's version contains in-frame clones alone and is incomplete. The sample lists 150,000 to 200,000 clones; less than 90% were seen once. V shed 0 bases and J shed 6 bases, with 14 bases lying between them. The germline CDR1 and CDR2 sequences are SEHNR and FQNEAQ (reference sequence). The CDR3 is 15 residues long. The receptor comes from a boy under 18 in good health and CMV-seronegative. The sequenced material came from PBMCs. The V and J genes are TRBV7-9 and TRBJ1-2; D is possibly TRBD1 (5 bases). CDR3 bases: TGTGCCAGCAGCTTAGCCATGGGGCAGGGAAATGGCTACACCTTC. This gives the protein CASSLAMGQGNGYTF.